This section outlines one T cell receptor beta chain sequence together with its context. Its matching antigen is unknown. PCR used 60 Vbeta primers and 13 Jbeta primers. Only in-frame clones appear in the TCRdb table, and some are missing; sequencing was by immunoSEQ multiplex PCR. Its clone listing holds about 200,000 clones. The data stem from a study of cytomegalovirus exposure and HLA in healthy donors. Study-wide results and caveats: Follow-up analysis later connected one missense variant in DCLRE1C with trimming of TCR beta V- and J-genes. A classifier reportedly called cytomegalovirus status with high sensitivity and specificity.

The TCR comes from a girl aged 2-9 years in good health and CMV-seropositive. Sequencing was carried out using PBMCs.

Here the CDR3 DNA reads TGTGCCATCAGTGGGGGCCAGCAGGATACGCAGTATTTT. This sequence encodes CAISGGQQDTQYF. The chain is built from TRBV10-3 and TRBJ2-3; a possible D gene is TRBD1 (5 bases). Trimming shortened V by 4 bases and J by 6 bases, and 11 bases separated the two germline ends. This CDR3 comprises 13 residues. Per germline, CDR1 ENHRY and CDR2 SYGVKD.